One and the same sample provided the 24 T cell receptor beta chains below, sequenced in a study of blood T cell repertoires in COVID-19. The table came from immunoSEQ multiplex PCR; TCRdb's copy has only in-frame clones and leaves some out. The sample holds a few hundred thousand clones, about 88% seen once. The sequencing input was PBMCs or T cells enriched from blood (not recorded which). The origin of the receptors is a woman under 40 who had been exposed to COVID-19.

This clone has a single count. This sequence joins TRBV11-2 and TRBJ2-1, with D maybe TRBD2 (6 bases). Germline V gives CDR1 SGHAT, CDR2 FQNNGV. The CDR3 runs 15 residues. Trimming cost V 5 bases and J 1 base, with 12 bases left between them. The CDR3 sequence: CASSLQAGSYNEQFF. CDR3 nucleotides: TGTGCCAGCAGCCTCCAAGCGGGTTCCTACAATGAGCAGTTCTTC.

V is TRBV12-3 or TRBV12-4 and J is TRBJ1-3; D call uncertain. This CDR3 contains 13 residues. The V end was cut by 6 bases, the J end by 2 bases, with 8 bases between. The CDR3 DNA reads TGTGCCAGCAGGGGCATTGCTGGAAACACCATATATTTT. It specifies CASRGIAGNTIYF.

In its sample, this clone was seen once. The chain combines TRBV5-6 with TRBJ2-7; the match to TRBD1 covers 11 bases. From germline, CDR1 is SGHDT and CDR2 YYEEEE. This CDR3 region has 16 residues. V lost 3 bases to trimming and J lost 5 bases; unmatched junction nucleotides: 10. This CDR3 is CASSSSRGQGAHEQYF. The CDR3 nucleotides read TGTGCCAGCAGCTCCAGTCGCGGACAGGGGGCCCACGAGCAGTACTTC. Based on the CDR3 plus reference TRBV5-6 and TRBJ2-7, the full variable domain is DAGVTQSPTHLIKTRGQQVTLRCSPKSGHDTVSWYQQALGQGPQFIFQYYEEEERQRGNFPDRFSGHQFPNYSSELNVNALLLGDSALYLCASSSSRGQGAHEQYFGPGTRLTVT.

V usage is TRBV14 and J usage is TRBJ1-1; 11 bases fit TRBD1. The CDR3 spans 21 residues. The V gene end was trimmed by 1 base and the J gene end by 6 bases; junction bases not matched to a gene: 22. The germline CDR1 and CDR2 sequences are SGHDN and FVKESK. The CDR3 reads CASSQASDRGRVWWSGSEAFF. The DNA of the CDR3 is TGTGCCAGCAGCCAAGCTTCGGACAGGGGGCGGGTGTGGTGGTCGGGATCTGAAGCTTTCTTT.

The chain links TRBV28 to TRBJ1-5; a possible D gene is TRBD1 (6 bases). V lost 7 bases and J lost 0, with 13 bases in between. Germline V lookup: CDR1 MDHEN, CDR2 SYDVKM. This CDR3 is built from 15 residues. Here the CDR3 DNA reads TGTGCCAGCATCCAAGGGGGAGATAGCAATCAGCCCCAGCATTTT. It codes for CASIQGGDSNQPQHF.

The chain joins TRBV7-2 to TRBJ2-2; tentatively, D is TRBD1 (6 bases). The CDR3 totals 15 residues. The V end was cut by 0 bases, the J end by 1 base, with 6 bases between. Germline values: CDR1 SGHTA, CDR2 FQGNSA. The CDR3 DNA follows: TGTGCCAGCAGCTTAGCGACAGGGAACACCGGGGAGCTGTTTTTT. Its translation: CASSLATGNTGELFF.

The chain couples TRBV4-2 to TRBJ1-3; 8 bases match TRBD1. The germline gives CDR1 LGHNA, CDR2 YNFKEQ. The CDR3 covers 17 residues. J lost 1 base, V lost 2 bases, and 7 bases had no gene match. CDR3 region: CASSQWGRGRSGNTIYF. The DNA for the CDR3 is TGTGCCAGCAGCCAATGGGGCAGGGGGCGTTCTGGAAACACCATATATTTT.

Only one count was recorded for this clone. CDR3 in amino acids: CASSLDLDRGYTF. In DNA form, the CDR3 reads TGTGCCAGCAGCTTAGATTTGGACAGGGGCTACACCTTC. V is TRBV11-3 and J is TRBJ1-2, with 7 bases identical to TRBD1. The V segment lost 0 bases and the J segment 8 bases; nucleotides outside the gene matches: 3. CDR1 and CDR2 (germline): SGHNT, YENEEA. The CDR3 runs 13 residues.

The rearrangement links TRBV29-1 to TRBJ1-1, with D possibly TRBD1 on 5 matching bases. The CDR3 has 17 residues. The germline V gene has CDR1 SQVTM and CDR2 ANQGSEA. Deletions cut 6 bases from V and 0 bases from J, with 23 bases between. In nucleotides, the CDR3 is TGCAGCGTCGGCCCCTCGGGACTGGGGGGAATGAACACTGAAGCTTTCTTT. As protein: CSVGPSGLGGMNTEAFF.

As DNA, the CDR3 is TGCAGCGTTGAAGATGGGAGTCTCGGGTATGGCTACACCTTC. It is translated as CSVEDGSLGYGYTF. The V call is TRBV29-1, the J call TRBJ1-2; unclear D gene. V was clipped by 0 bases and J by 5 bases, with 13 bases between them. Germline V gives CDR1 SQVTM, CDR2 ANQGSEA. The CDR3 contains 14 residues.

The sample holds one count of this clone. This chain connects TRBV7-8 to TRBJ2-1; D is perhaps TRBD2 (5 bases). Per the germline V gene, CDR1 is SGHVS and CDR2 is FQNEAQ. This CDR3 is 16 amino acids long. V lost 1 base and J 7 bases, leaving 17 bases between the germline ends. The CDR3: CASSLDRPGTGNEQFF. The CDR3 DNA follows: TGTGCCAGCAGCTTAGATAGGCCGGGAACGGGGAATGAGCAGTTCTTC.

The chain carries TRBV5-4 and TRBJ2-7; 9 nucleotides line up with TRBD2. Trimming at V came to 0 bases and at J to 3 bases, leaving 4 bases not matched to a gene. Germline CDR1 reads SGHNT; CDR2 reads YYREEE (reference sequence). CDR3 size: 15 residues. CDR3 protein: CASSLEASGNYEQYF. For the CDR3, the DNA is TGTGCCAGCAGCTTGGAGGCTAGCGGGAACTACGAGCAGTACTTC. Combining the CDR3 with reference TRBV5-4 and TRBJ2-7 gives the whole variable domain ETGVTQSPTHLIKTRGQQVTLRCSSQSGHNTVSWYQQALGQGPQFIFQYYREEENGRGNFPPRFSGLQFPNYSSELNVNALELDDSALYLCASSLEASGNYEQYFGPGTRLTVT.

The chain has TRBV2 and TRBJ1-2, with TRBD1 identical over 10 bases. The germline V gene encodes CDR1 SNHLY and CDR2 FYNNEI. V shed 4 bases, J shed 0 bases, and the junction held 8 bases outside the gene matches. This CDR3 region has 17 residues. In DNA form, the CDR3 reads TGTGCCAGCAGTGGACCGGGACAGGGGCTAACTAACTATGGCTACACCTTC. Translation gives CASSGPGQGLTNYGYTF. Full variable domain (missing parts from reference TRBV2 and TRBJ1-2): EPEVTQTPSHQVTQMGQEVILRCVPISNHLYFYWYRQILGQKVEFLVSFYNNEISEKSEIFDDQFSVERPDGSNFTLKIRSTKLEDSAMYFCASSGPGQGLTNYGYTFGSGTRLTVV.

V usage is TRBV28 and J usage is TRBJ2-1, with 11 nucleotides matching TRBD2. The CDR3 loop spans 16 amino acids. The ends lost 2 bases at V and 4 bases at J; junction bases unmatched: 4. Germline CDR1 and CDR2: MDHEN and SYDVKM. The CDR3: CASSLAVAGGYNEQFF. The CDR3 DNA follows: TGTGCCAGCAGTTTAGCGGTAGCGGGAGGGTACAATGAGCAGTTCTTC.

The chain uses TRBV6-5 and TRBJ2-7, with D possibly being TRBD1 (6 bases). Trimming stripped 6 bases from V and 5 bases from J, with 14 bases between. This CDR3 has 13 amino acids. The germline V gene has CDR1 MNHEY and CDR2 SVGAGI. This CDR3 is CASRAQGSHEQYF. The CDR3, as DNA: TGTGCCAGCAGGGCCCAGGGGTCCCACGAGCAGTACTTC.

CDR3 amino acids: CATLAGGTDTQYF. The CDR3 bases are TGTGCCACCCTAGCGGGAGGAACAGATACGCAGTATTTT. This sequence joins TRBV7-2 and TRBJ2-3, with 11 bases lining up with TRBD2. Germline trimming cut 10 bases from V and 3 bases from J; bases unmatched to any gene: 3. The length of the CDR3 is 13 residues. Germline V gene lookup returns CDR1 SGHTA and CDR2 FQGNSA.

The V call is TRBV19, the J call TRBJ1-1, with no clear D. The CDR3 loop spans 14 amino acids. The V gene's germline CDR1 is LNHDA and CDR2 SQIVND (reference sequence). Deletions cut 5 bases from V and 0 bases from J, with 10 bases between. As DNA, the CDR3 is TGTGCCAGTAGTTACGGACTTCTGAACACTGAAGCTTTCTTT. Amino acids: CASSYGLLNTEAFF.

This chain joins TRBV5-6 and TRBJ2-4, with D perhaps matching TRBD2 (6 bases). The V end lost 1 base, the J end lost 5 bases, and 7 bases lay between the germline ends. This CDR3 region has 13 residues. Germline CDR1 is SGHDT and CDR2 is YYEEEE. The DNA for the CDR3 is TGTGCCAGCAGCTTGACGGGAGAAAACATTCAGTACTTC. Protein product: CASSLTGENIQYF.

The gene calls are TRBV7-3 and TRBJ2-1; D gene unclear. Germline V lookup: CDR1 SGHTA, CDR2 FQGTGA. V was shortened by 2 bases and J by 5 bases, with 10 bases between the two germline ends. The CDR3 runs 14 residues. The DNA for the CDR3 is TGTGCCAGCAGCTTAGCTAGAGCGAACAATGAGCAGTTCTTC. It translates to CASSLARANNEQFF.

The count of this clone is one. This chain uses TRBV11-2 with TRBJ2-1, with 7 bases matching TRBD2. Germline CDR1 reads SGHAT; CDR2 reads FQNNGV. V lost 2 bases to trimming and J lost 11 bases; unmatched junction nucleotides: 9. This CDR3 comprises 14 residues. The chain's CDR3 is CASSLILRENKQFF. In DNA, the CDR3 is TGTGCCAGCAGCTTAATTTTGCGGGAGAATAAGCAGTTCTTC.

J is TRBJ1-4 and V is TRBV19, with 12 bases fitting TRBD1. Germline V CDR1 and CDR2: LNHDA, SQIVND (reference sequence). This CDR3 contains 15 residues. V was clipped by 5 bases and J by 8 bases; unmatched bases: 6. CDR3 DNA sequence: TGTGCCAGTAGTCCGGGGGACAGGGGGCTCGAAAAACTGTTTTTT. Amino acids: CASSPGDRGLEKLFF.

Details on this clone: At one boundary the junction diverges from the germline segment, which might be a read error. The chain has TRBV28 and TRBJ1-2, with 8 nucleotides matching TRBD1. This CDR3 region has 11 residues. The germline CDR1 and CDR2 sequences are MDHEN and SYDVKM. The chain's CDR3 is CASSSRDRRSF. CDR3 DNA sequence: TGTGCCAGCAGTAGCCGGGACAGGCGCTCCTTC.

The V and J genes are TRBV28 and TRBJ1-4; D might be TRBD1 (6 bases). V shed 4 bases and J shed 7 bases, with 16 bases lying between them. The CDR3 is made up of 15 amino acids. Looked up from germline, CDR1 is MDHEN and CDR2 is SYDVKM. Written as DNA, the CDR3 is TGTGCCAGCAGTTCGCAGGGGTCGGTTCGTGAAAAACTGTTTTTT. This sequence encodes CASSSQGSVREKLFF.

The DNA for the CDR3 is TGCGCCAGCAGCTTTGACGGGTATGGCTACACCTTC. It encodes CASSFDGYGYTF. The chain carries TRBV5-1 and TRBJ1-2; D is unclear. The V and J ends lost 2 bases and 5 bases respectively, with 7 bases between them. The CDR3 is 12 amino acids. Germline values: CDR1 SGHRS, CDR2 YFSETQ. The whole variable domain, filled in from reference TRBV5-1 and TRBJ1-2, reads KAGVTQTPRYLIKTRGQQVTLSCSPISGHRSVSWYQQTPGQGLQFLFEYFSETQRNKGNFPGRFSGRQFSNSRSEMNVSTLELGDSALYLCASSFDGYGYTFGSGTRLTVV.